This TCR beta chain was identified in a study of blood T cell repertoires in COVID-19. Looking at the study overall: Whether acute or convalescent, the COVID-19 samples came from the United States, Italy and Spain. Sample material is recorded as cDNA or gDNA derived from T cells, B-cell-depleted T cells, or PBMCs.

Turning to this clone: Other DNA sequences of this sample code for an identical CDR3.

There are 14 residues in the CDR3. Germline V gene data show CDR1 as SGHTA and CDR2 as FQGNSA. With 1 base removed from V and 3 bases from J, the gap between germline ends came to 7 bases. The protocol was immunoSEQ multiplex PCR, while the TCRdb copy is restricted to in-frame clones and leaves out a portion. This sample has about 50,000 clones, with just over 85% found just once. The receptor was derived from a man aged 65 to 85 with acute or convalescent COVID-19. This chain connects TRBV7-2 to TRBJ1-5; D remains ambiguous. Sequenced input: peripheral blood. This chain's CDR3 is CASSLGRNNQPQHF. The CDR3 DNA reads TGTGCCAGCAGCTTAGGGAGAAACAATCAGCCCCAGCATTTT.